One sample yielded the 5 T cell receptor beta chains listed below, sequenced in a study of control samples from healthy donors and cancer patients. Produced via immunoSEQ multiplex PCR; TCRdb's table is partial and in-frame only. The sample holds about 120,000 clones, about 91% seen once. Sequenced input: blood. The receptors here all came from a man in his forties in good health.

The chain combines TRBV5-6 with TRBJ2-1; tentative D call: TRBD1 (5 bases). CDR1 is SGHDT and CDR2 is YYEEEE in the germline V gene. This CDR3 comprises 15 residues. V lost 3 bases, J lost 5 bases, and 15 bases lay in between. The CDR3 nucleotides are TGTGCCAGCAGCTCTCTGGCAGGGTATCACAATGAGCAGTTCTTC. It yields the protein CASSSLAGYHNEQFF. The whole variable domain, filled in from reference TRBV5-6 and TRBJ2-1, reads DAGVTQSPTHLIKTRGQQVTLRCSPKSGHDTVSWYQQALGQGPQFIFQYYEEEERQRGNFPDRFSGHQFPNYSSELNVNALLLGDSALYLCASSSLAGYHNEQFFGPGTRLTVL.

V is TRBV5-4 and J is TRBJ1-6; 7 nucleotides align to TRBD1. Germline values: CDR1 SGHNT, CDR2 YYREEE (reference sequence). CDR3 length equals 15 residues. V lost 0 bases, J lost 6 bases, and 3 bases stayed unmatched. CDR3 in amino acids: CASSLGTGVNSPLHF. As DNA, the CDR3 is TGTGCCAGCAGCTTGGGTACAGGGGTTAATTCACCCCTCCACTTT.

This rearrangement joins TRBV3-1 (or the pseudogene TRBV3-2) to TRBJ2-3; TRBD1 aligns across 8 bases. V was pared by 4 bases and J by 10 bases, with 10 bases of the junction left unmatched. The CDR3 runs to 14 residues. CDR1 and CDR2 from the germline V gene are LGHDT and YNNKEL (reference sequence). For the CDR3, the DNA is TGTGCCAGCAGCCCCGGACAGGGATACGTAGCGCAGTATTTT. As protein: CASSPGQGYVAQYF.

The J gene is TRBJ1-6, the V gene TRBV2; 9 bases align to TRBD1. CDR3 length: 16 amino acids. The V gene end was trimmed by 7 bases and the J gene end by 10 bases; junction bases not matched to a gene: 14. Looked up from germline, CDR1 is SNHLY and CDR2 is FYNNEI. CDR3 in amino acids: CASMIDVGTGNSPLHF. In DNA form, the CDR3 reads TGTGCCAGCATGATAGATGTCGGGACAGGGAACTCACCCCTCCACTTT.

The rearrangement uses TRBV11-2 and TRBJ1-2; no firm D call. V lost 1 base and J 6 bases, leaving 6 bases between the germline ends. CDR3 length: 12 amino acids. Germline V gives CDR1 SGHAT, CDR2 FQNNGV. The DNA of the CDR3 is TGTGCCAGCAGCTTAGGAAGGGATGGCTACACCTTC. It translates to CASSLGRDGYTF.